This is a list of T cell receptor beta chains from one sample in a study of T-cell reconstitution after alpha-beta-depleted transplantation in children. TCRdb analysed the PCR reads with MiXCR anew, one entry per CDR3 protein. The table shows under 300,000 distinct CDR3 sequences, with more than 7.5% occurring only once. The sequencing here drew on PBMCs from the stem cell graft donor, taken from the stem cell graft. Receptors were obtained from a human donor who donated a stem cell graft to a child with SCID. CDR3s include the opening cysteine and the closing phenylalanine or tryptophan. The order of the fields is J gene, D gene, V gene, clone size, CDR3 DNA, CDR3 protein. D genes are given only for firm matches. Part of the rows lack a size; the others show once, few, many or a class for expanded clones.

TRBJ2-7	NA	TRBV7-2	many	TGTGCCAGCAGCTTAGTAGGGCGGGTAAGCGACGAGCAGTACTTC	CASSLVGRVSDEQYF
TRBJ2-2	NA	TRBV19	many	TGTGCCAGTAGTCTATACACCGGGGAGCTGTTTTTT	CASSLYTGELFF
TRBJ1-1	TRBD1	TRBV2	many	TGTGCCAGCAGTGGAACAGGGGACACTGAAGCTTTCTTT	CASSGTGDTEAFF
TRBJ1-1	NA	TRBV5-1	NA	TGCGCCAGCAGCTTGGACAGGGCAAGGAACACTGAAGCTTTCTTT	CASSLDRARNTEAFF
TRBJ2-5	NA	TRBV20-1	many	TGCAGTGCTAGCTGGAAGACCCAGTACTTC	CSASWKTQYF
TRBJ1-5	NA	TRBV12-3/TRBV12-4	many	TGTGCCAGCAGTTCCTCCCCCATAGGGCCCAATCAGCCCCAGCATTTT	CASSSSPIGPNQPQHF
TRBJ2-3	TRBD2	TRBV7-2	few	TGTGCCAGCAGCTGGGGGACTAGCGGGGGCACAGATACGCAGTATTTT	CASSWGTSGGTDTQYF
TRBJ2-1	NA	TRBV7-9	many	TGTGCCAGCAGCTTAGAGGTGTGGGGTGAGCAGTTCTTC	CASSLEVWGEQFF
TRBJ2-3	TRBD2	TRBV2	NA	TGTGCCAGCACCTCGCGGGGGGCCTCACCTTACTACACAGATACGCAGTATTTT	CASTSRGASPYYTDTQYF
TRBJ1-4	NA	TRBV20-1	many	TGCAGTGCTAGACACGGGGGGGGGAGTGAAAAACTGTTTTTT	CSARHGGGSEKLFF
TRBJ2-7	TRBD1	TRBV5-1	many	TGCGCCAGCAGCTGGGACAGCTCACTTTACGAGCAGTACTTC	CASSWDSSLYEQYF
TRBJ2-1	NA	TRBV7-3	many	TGTGCCAGCAGCTCGAGGGGCGGGGGCCCCTCCTACAATGAGCAGTTCTTC	CASSSRGGGPSYNEQFF
TRBJ2-7	NA	TRBV5-1	many	TGCGCCAGCAGCTTGGTTCCGGGACCCTACGAGCAGTACTTC	CASSLVPGPYEQYF
TRBJ2-3	TRBD2	TRBV7-2	NA	TGTGCCAGCAGCACACTAGCGGGGGGTATTCGCACAGATACGCAGTATTTT	CASSTLAGGIRTDTQYF